This T cell receptor beta chain derives from a study of T cell responses to AZD1222 COVID-19 vaccine. Study-wide results and limits: Spike-specific TCR breadth and depth were elevated following two AZD1222 doses. Repertoire sampling occurred only after the peak T cell response.

As for this clone: Its antigen is not known.

Method: immunoSEQ multiplex PCR; TCRdb's copy keeps in-frame clones and lacks some. The data show just over 70,000 clones, around 85% seen once. CDR1 DFQATT and CDR2 SNEGSKA come from the germline V gene (reference sequence). This CDR3 spans 11 amino acids. Trimming cost V 2 bases and J 14 bases, with 15 bases left between them. The clonotype originates from an adult in good health. The chain links TRBV20-1 to TRBJ1-2, with D unresolved. Here the sequenced sample was peripheral blood, taken on day 0 of AZD1222 vaccination. The CDR3: CSARQAGPETF. The CDR3 DNA sequence: TGCAGTGCTAGACAGGCGGGTCCCGAAACCTTC.